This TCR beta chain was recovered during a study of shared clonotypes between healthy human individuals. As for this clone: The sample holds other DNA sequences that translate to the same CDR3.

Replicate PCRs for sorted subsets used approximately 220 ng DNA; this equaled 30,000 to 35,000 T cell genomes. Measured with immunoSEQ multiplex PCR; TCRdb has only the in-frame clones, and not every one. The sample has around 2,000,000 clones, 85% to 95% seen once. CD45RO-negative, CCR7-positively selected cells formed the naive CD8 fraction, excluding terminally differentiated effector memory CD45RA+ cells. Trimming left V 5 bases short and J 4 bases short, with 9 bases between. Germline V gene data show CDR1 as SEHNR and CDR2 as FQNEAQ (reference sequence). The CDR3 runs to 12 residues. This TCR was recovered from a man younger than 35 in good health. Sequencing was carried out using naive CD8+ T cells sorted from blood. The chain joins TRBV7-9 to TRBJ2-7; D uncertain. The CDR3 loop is CASSLGVYEQYF. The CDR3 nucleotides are TGTGCCAGCAGCCTCGGTGTATACGAGCAGTACTTC.